This TCR beta chain originates from a study of T cells in Graves' hyperthyroidism and ophthalmopathy. Whole-study results and caveats: Most thyroid-expanded clonotypes above 0.001 were also found in blood.

Comments on this clonotype: What it binds is unknown.

The CDR3 is made up of 16 amino acids. The germline V gene encodes CDR1 LNHNV and CDR2 YYDKDF (reference sequence). V gave up 0 bases and J gave up 6 bases, with 15 bases separating them. Authors of the study amplified TCR beta CDR3 regions from RNA transcripts. TCR CDR3 regions were first amplified by RT-PCR with HTBI primers. Using its own MiXCR run on the multiplex PCR reads, TCRdb lists one record per CDR3 protein. The sample consists of 540,000 or so distinct CDR3 sequences, around 16% of them appearing once. Sequencing was carried out using blood. J is TRBJ1-5 and V is TRBV15, with D hard to call. The source of this sequence is a woman between 25 and 40 years old with Graves' hyperthyroidism. The CDR3 region has the DNA TGTGCCACCAGCAGAGATCCAGGCGAACCCAGTCAGCCCCAGCATTTT. It codes for CATSRDPGEPSQPQHF.